One sample yielded the 5 T cell receptor beta chains listed below, sequenced in a study of cytomegalovirus exposure and HLA in healthy donors. The study ran its PCR with 60 Vbeta and 13 Jbeta primers. Sequenced by immunoSEQ multiplex PCR; TCRdb stores in-frame clones only, minus some. The profile covers about 130,000 clones, with more than 70% appearing a single time and 3.5% to 4.5% taken by the ten largest. The specimen sequenced was PBMCs. These TCRs come from a young man in good health and CMV-seronegative.

The rearrangement links TRBV28 to TRBJ1-3, with TRBD1 matching over 7 bases. The CDR3 has 15 residues. V lost 5 bases, J lost 3 bases, and 7 bases stayed unmatched. The germline gives CDR1 MDHEN, CDR2 SYDVKM. The CDR3 coding sequence is TGTGCCAGCAGTCCCGTTGACAGGGATGGAAACACCATATATTTT. Amino acid sequence: CASSPVDRDGNTIYF.

This clone was detected a few times. The chain uses TRBV18 and TRBJ1-4; 7 nucleotides line up with TRBD1. The germline CDR1 and CDR2 sequences are KGHSH and LQKENI. The CDR3 spans 14 residues. V dropped 6 bases and J dropped 6; count of bases not matched to a gene: 7. Here the CDR3 DNA reads TGTGCCAGCTCGCCGGGGACAGAGGATGAAAAACTGTTTTTT. It translates to CASSPGTEDEKLFF.

Comment on this clone: The identical CDR3 is also encoded by other nucleotide sequences in the sample. This chain connects TRBV4-1 to TRBJ1-2; no clear D. The CDR3 sequence is 15 residues long. The ends were cut back, 0 bases at V and 5 bases at J, with 13 bases in the middle. Germline lookup yields CDR1 MGHRA and CDR2 YSYEKL. CDR3 DNA sequence: TGCGCCAGCAGCCAAGAGGATGGAGGGATATATGGCTACACCTTC. It specifies CASSQEDGGIYGYTF.

The chain employs TRBV6-5 and TRBJ1-1, with 11 bases fitting TRBD1. CDR1 MNHEY and CDR2 SVGAGI come from the germline V gene. V lost 5 bases to trimming and J lost 8 bases; unmatched junction nucleotides: 7. This CDR3 has 14 residues. DNA of the CDR3: TGTGCCAGCAGTGTTACCGGGACAGGGGGGGAAGCTTTCTTT. Its protein product is CASSVTGTGGEAFF.

The rearrangement uses TRBV11-2 and TRBJ2-4, with D possibly matching TRBD2 (6 bases). V was cut by 5 bases and J by 1 base, with 15 bases left in between. Per germline, CDR1 SGHAT and CDR2 FQNNGV. The CDR3 is 16 residues long. The CDR3 nucleotides are TGTGCCAGCAGCCCCGGCCGTGGGAGGGCCAAAAACATTCAGTACTTC. Translating it yields CASSPGRGRAKNIQYF.